This is a list of T cell receptor beta chains from one sample in a study of blood T cell repertoires in COVID-19. Only in-frame clones appear in the TCRdb table, and some are missing; sequencing was by immunoSEQ multiplex PCR. This sample yields under 450,000 clones, of which around 91% are seen a single time; roughly 1.6% belongs to the top ten. Sequencing was done on a sample of peripheral blood. All receptors come from a woman aged 40 to 49 with COVID-19, enrolled during active disease. The CDR3 runs from the conserved cysteine through the conserved F or W. Fields, in order: D gene, clone size, J gene, V gene, CDR3 length, CDR3 DNA, CDR3 protein. D genes are given only for firm matches. Some rows mark clone size as missing; the rest say once, few, many or name a class of expanded clone.

>NA|NA|TRBJ1-3|TRBV28|15
TGTGCCAGCAGTTTATGGTGGGGGGAAAGAAACACCATATATTTT
CASSLWWGERNTIYF
>TRBD1|NA|TRBJ1-6|TRBV30|16
TGTGCCTGGAGTGTAAAAGCGGGGACAGGGAGTTCACCCCTCCACTTT
CAWSVKAGTGSSPLHF
>TRBD1|NA|TRBJ1-6|TRBV7-2|15
TGTGCCAGCAGCTTACGGACAGGGGGCGGTTCACCCCTCCACTTT
CASSLRTGGGSPLHF
>NA|NA|TRBJ1-1|TRBV5-4|16
TGTGCCAGCAGCCCCGACTCCTTAACCGGGGGAACTGAAGCTTTCTTT
CASSPDSLTGGTEAFF
>TRBD1|NA|TRBJ2-7|TRBV19|18
TGTGCCACCTCCGAGAGACAGGGTCAACTTTCTAATCACTACGAGCAGTACTTC
CATSERQGQLSNHYEQYF
>NA|NA|TRBJ2-1|TRBV6-4|16
TGTGCCAGCAGCAACGGTGGGCGGGATACCTACAATGAGCAGTTCTTC
CASSNGGRDTYNEQFF
>NA|few|TRBJ1-3|TRBV3-1/TRBV3-2|16
TGTGCCAGCAGCCAAGATAGAACCTACTCTGGAAACACCATATATTTT
CASSQDRTYSGNTIYF
>NA|NA|TRBJ2-6|TRBV5-6|16
TGTGCCAGCAGTTCTTTTACCGGCTCTGGGGCCAACGTCCTGACTTTC
CASSSFTGSGANVLTF
>NA|once|TRBJ1-1|TRBV6-1|14
TGTGCCAGCAGTGAAAAGTGGCTGAACACTGAAGCTTTCTTT
CASSEKWLNTEAFF
>TRBD1|once|TRBJ2-7|TRBV3-1/TRBV3-2|16
TGTGCCAGCAGCCAAGATTGGGTCAGGGGGAGTTACGAGCAGTACTTC
CASSQDWVRGSYEQYF
>TRBD1|NA|TRBJ1-1|TRBV19|15
TGTGCCAGTACGGGGAGGGACAGGGGAGGCACTGAAGCTTTCTTT
CASTGRDRGGTEAFF
>NA|NA|TRBJ2-3|TRBV9|15
TGTGCCAGCCAGGTCGGAGGGGAGCGCGCAGATACGCAGTATTTT
CASQVGGERADTQYF
>NA|NA|TRBJ2-3|TRBV15|14
TGTGCCACCAGCAGAGATTCAGCGAGAGATACGCAGTATTTT
CATSRDSARDTQYF
>NA|NA|TRBJ2-4|TRBV4-1|13
TGCGCCAGCAGCCAAGACACCTATAGCATTCAGTACTTC
CASSQDTYSIQYF
>NA|NA|TRBJ1-2|TRBV28|12
TGTGCCAGCAGCGCTGAGGGCTATGGCTACACCTTC
CASSAEGYGYTF
>NA|NA|TRBJ1-1|TRBV11-2|15
TGTGCCAGCCTCAACCGGGGCGGGGGTGGCACTGAAGCTTTCTTT
CASLNRGGGGTEAFF
>NA|once|TRBJ1-4|TRBV5-8|16
TGTGCCAGCAACCTAGGGCAGTCGATGCGGGGTGAAAAACTGTTTTTT
CASNLGQSMRGEKLFF
>TRBD1|NA|TRBJ2-2|TRBV6-5|14
TGTGCCAGCAGTTACTCAGGGGACAGACGTAAGCTGTTTTTT
CASSYSGDRRKLFF
>TRBD1|NA|TRBJ1-4|TRBV3-1/TRBV3-2|14
TGTGCCAGCAGCCAAGATCCGGGACAGGCGAAACTGTTTTTT
CASSQDPGQAKLFF
>TRBD2|NA|TRBJ2-2|TRBV3-1/TRBV3-2|18
TGTGCCAGCAGCCAAGGCCAGGTTCTAGCGGGAGTACCCGGGGAGCTGTTTTTT
CASSQGQVLAGVPGELFF
>TRBD1|NA|TRBJ2-6|TRBV7-9|19
TGTGCCAGCAGCAGCCGGAGACAGGGATGGGACTCTGGGGCCAACGTCCTGACTTTC
CASSSRRQGWDSGANVLTF
>TRBD1|NA|TRBJ2-1|TRBV9|14
TGTGCCAGCAGCGCCTCAACAGGGGGCAATGAGCAGTTCTTC
CASSASTGGNEQFF
>NA|NA|TRBJ1-2|TRBV5-6|13
TGTGCCAGCAGCCGGACACCCCCTTATGGCTACACCTTC
CASSRTPPYGYTF
>NA|NA|TRBJ2-1|TRBV10-3|13
TGTGCCATCAGTGAGAACACCTACAATGAGCAGTTCTTC
CAISENTYNEQFF
>TRBD1|NA|TRBJ1-1|TRBV27|14
TGTGCCAGCAGTTGGACAGGGGGGAACACTGAAGCTTTCTTT
CASSWTGGNTEAFF